The 5 T cell receptor beta chains given below trace back to one sample, sequenced in a study of T cells after yellow fever vaccination. Each CDR3 protein is one row after TCRdb ran MiXCR on the 5' RACE reads. The sample lists some 220,000 distinct CDR3 sequences; roughly 3% were seen once. The source material was CD4+ T cells sorted from PBMCs, sampled 10 days after the yellow fever booster vaccination. These receptors were obtained from a man younger than 35 who received the YFV17D yellow fever vaccine.

The V gene is TRBV7-2, the J gene TRBJ1-2; tentatively, D is TRBD1 (6 bases). Germline CDR1 and CDR2: SGHTA and FQGNSA. The CDR3 spans 17 residues. V was trimmed by 3 bases and J by 2 bases, leaving 19 bases between them. This CDR3 reads CASSLGGGPAVNYGYTF. For the CDR3, the DNA is TGTGCCAGCAGCTTGGGGGGCGGGCCCGCTGTGAACTATGGCTACACCTTC. The entire variable domain, with the rest obtained from reference TRBV7-2 and TRBJ1-2, is as follows: GAGVSQSPSNKVTEKGKDVELRCDPISGHTALYWYRQSLGQGLEFLIYFQGNSAPDKSGLPSDRFSAERTGGSVSTLTIQRTQQEDSAVYLCASSLGGGPAVNYGYTFGSGTRLTVV.

In this sample, this clonotype turned up a few times. The rearrangement joins TRBV5-1 to TRBJ1-1; D perhaps matches TRBD1 (5 bases). CDR1 is SGHRS, CDR2 YFSETQ, per germline. There are 14 residues in the CDR3. With 1 base removed from V and 10 bases from J, the gap between germline ends came to 17 bases. In nucleotides, the CDR3 is TGCGCCAGCAGCTTGAGGTCGTCAGGGTCGGTAGCTTTCTTT. Translation: CASSLRSSGSVAFF.

This rearrangement joins TRBV21-1 to TRBJ1-2; no DNA check was done on the table's D call, TRBD1. TRBV21-1 is deemed a pseudogene. This CDR3 has 13 amino acids. CDR3 DNA sequence: TGTGCCAGCAGCAAAGAGGGGGAGTATGGCTACACCTTC. It is translated as CASSKEGEYGYTF.

This clonotype occurred many times. The V gene is TRBV29-1, the J gene TRBJ1-1; a possible D gene is TRBD1 (5 bases). This CDR3 is 14 amino acids long. Germline CDR1 is SQVTM and CDR2 is ANQGSEA. Trimming removed 1 base from V and 0 bases from J, with 9 bases in between. The CDR3 DNA sequence: TGCAGCGTTGAAGTCTACAGGTTGAACACTGAAGCTTTCTTT. The encoded protein is CSVEVYRLNTEAFF.

This clonotype was seen at least ten times. CDR3 region: CATSDLRPRREETQYF. The CDR3 DNA reads TGTGCCACCAGTGATTTGCGGCCGAGGAGGGAGGAGACCCAGTACTTC. V is TRBV24-1 and J is TRBJ2-5; possibly TRBD2 for D (6 bases). V lost 0 bases and J 5 bases, leaving 15 bases between the germline ends. This CDR3 is built from 16 residues. Germline V gene sequence: CDR1 KGHDR, CDR2 SFDVKD.